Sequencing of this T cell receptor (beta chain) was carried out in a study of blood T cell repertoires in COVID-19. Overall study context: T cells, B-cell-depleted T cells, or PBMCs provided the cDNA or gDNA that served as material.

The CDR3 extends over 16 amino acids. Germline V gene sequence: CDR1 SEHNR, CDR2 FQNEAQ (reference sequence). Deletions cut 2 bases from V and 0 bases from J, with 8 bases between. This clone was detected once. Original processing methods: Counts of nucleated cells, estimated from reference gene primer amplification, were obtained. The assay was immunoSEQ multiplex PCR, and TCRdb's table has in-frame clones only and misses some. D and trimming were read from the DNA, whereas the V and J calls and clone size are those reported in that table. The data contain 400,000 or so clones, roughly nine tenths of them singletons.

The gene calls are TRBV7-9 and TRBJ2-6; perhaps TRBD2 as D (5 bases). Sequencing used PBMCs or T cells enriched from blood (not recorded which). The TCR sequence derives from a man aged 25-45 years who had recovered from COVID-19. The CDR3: CASSLSGDSGANVLTF. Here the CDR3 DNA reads TGTGCCAGCAGCTTAAGCGGAGACTCTGGGGCCAACGTCCTGACTTTC. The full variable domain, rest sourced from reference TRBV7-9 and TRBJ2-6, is DTGVSQNPRHKITKRGQNVTFRCDPISEHNRLYWYRQTLGQGPEFLTYFQNEAQLEKSRLLSDRFSAERPKGSFSTLEIQRTEQGDSAMYLCASSLSGDSGANVLTFGAGSRLTVL.